Following are 21 T cell receptor beta chains from one sample sequenced in a study of cytomegalovirus exposure and HLA in healthy donors. The PCR used 60 Vbeta and 13 Jbeta primers. Profiling relied on immunoSEQ multiplex PCR, and the TCRdb table lists in-frame clones only, not all of them. The table has some 180,000 clones, roughly 72% seen once. What was sequenced was PBMCs. The receptors shown here come from a man under 40 in good health and CMV-seronegative.

The chain uses TRBV2 and TRBJ1-5; D unclear. The germline CDR1 and CDR2 sequences are SNHLY and FYNNEI. V shed 1 base and J shed 7 bases, with 11 bases lying between them. The CDR3 totals 14 residues. The CDR3 DNA follows: TGTGCCAGCAGTGAAGGTTTGTTGAGGCAGCCCCAGCATTTT. Its protein is CASSEGLLRQPQHF.

The chain has TRBV5-1 and TRBJ2-1; TRBD2 aligns across 8 bases. Germline CDR1 is SGHRS and CDR2 is YFSETQ. After removal of 0 bases from V and 2 bases from J, the junction contained 7 bases not matched to a gene. The CDR3 extends over 17 amino acids. The CDR3 loop is CASSLDPSGYTYNEQFF. The CDR3 region has the DNA TGCGCCAGCAGCTTGGACCCTAGCGGGTATACCTACAATGAGCAGTTCTTC.

The chain joins TRBV5-1 to TRBJ2-7, with TRBD2 matching 9 bases. Germline CDR1 SGHRS, CDR2 YFSETQ. This CDR3 is 17 amino acids long. The V and J ends lost 1 base and 5 bases, in that order; junction bases with no gene match: 13. The CDR3 reads CASSLRFGSSGIHEQYF. The CDR3 DNA reads TGCGCCAGCAGCTTGAGGTTCGGGTCTAGCGGGATCCACGAGCAGTACTTC.

This clone has a handful of counts. This chain uses TRBV5-5 with TRBJ2-4; a possible D gene is TRBD2 (5 bases). Germline V gene sequence: CDR1 SGHKS, CDR2 YYEKEE (reference sequence). The CDR3 is 13 residues long. The V end lost 0 bases, the J end lost 9 bases, and 10 bases lay between the germline ends. The CDR3 DNA is TGTGCCAGCAGCTTGGGAGTTCGGGGCATTCAGTACTTC. The encoded protein is CASSLGVRGIQYF.

V usage is TRBV28 and J usage is TRBJ2-5; weak D call: TRBD1 (6 bases). This CDR3 spans 15 amino acids. V was shortened by 6 bases and J by 2 bases, with 16 bases between the two germline ends. Germline loops: CDR1 MDHEN, CDR2 SYDVKM. The CDR3 DNA follows: TGTGCCAGCAGCCAGACGACAGGTGGGCAAGAGACCCAGTACTTC. Its protein product is CASSQTTGGQETQYF.

J is TRBJ2-3 and V is TRBV6-5; a possible D gene is TRBD2 (6 bases). There are 13 residues in the CDR3. The germline V and J ends were trimmed by 8 bases and 3 bases, with 12 bases remaining between them. Germline CDR1 MNHEY, CDR2 SVGAGI. The CDR3: CASRGSWTDTQYF. The CDR3 DNA reads as TGTGCCAGCCGGGGGAGCTGGACAGATACGCAGTATTTT.

A few counts support this clone. The J gene is TRBJ2-7, the V gene TRBV6-1; TRBD2 might be the D (5 bases). V was pared by 8 bases and J by 2 bases, with 10 bases between. The CDR3 sequence is 12 residues long. The germline V gene has CDR1 MNHNS and CDR2 SASEGT. CDR3: CASRGFAYEQYF. CDR3 DNA: TGTGCCAGCCGGGGTTTTGCCTACGAGCAGTACTTC.

This CDR3 is CASSPTGQGTTYEQYF. The CDR3 nucleotides read TGTGCCAGCAGCCCAACTGGACAGGGCACCACCTACGAGCAGTACTTC. The chain joins TRBV28 to TRBJ2-7; 8 bases agree with TRBD1. The CDR3 has 16 residues. Losses at the gene ends were 6 bases for V and 2 bases for J; bases not matched to a gene: 12. Germline-derived CDR1 and CDR2 are MDHEN and SYDVKM.

A few counts support this clone. At the DNA level, this CDR3 is encoded by other sequences in the same sample as well. V usage is TRBV5-1 and J usage is TRBJ2-6, with TRBD1 identical over 7 bases. CDR1 SGHRS and CDR2 YFSETQ come from the germline V gene. The ends lost 5 bases at V and 0 bases at J; junction bases unmatched: 2. CDR3 length equals 15 residues. The CDR3 here is CASSRDSSGANVLTF. CDR3 bases: TGCGCCAGCAGTCGGGACAGCTCTGGGGCCAACGTCCTGACTTTC.

The gene calls are TRBV29-1 and TRBJ2-7; 8 nucleotides match TRBD1. The CDR3 spans 13 residues. The germline V gene encodes CDR1 SQVTM and CDR2 ANQGSEA. V lost 7 bases to trimming and J lost 2 bases; unmatched junction nucleotides: 7. The CDR3 is CSAQDRAPYEQYF. DNA of the CDR3: TGCAGCGCCCAGGACAGGGCCCCCTACGAGCAGTACTTC.

V usage is TRBV9 and J usage is TRBJ1-1; TRBD1 agrees at 8 bases. CDR1 and CDR2 from the germline V gene are SGDLS and YYNGEE. Trimming cost V 4 bases and J 2 bases; bases outside gene matches: 4. This CDR3 is 14 amino acids long. The CDR3 spells CASSIGTGNTEAFF. The CDR3 DNA is TGTGCCAGCAGCATCGGGACAGGTAACACTGAAGCTTTCTTT.

The V and J genes are TRBV7-8 and TRBJ2-7; unclear D gene. This CDR3 comprises 13 residues. Germline assignment: CDR1 SGHVS and CDR2 FQNEAQ. The V gene lost 1 base and the J gene lost 2 bases, with 6 bases spanning the gap. The CDR3 nucleotides read TGTGCCAGCAGCTTAGTCGGTGCCTACGAGCAGTACTTC. The encoded protein is CASSLVGAYEQYF.

The chain combines TRBV5-1 with TRBJ2-3, with 7 bases lining up with TRBD2. V was pared by 4 bases and J by 0 bases, with 2 bases of the junction left unmatched. The germline gives CDR1 SGHRS, CDR2 YFSETQ. The CDR3 spans 14 residues. CDR3: CASSPGGSTDTQYF. The CDR3 bases are TGCGCCAGCAGCCCCGGGGGGAGCACAGATACGCAGTATTTT. The full variable domain, completed using reference TRBV5-1 and TRBJ2-3, is KAGVTQTPRYLIKTRGQQVTLSCSPISGHRSVSWYQQTPGQGLQFLFEYFSETQRNKGNFPGRFSGRQFSNSRSEMNVSTLELGDSALYLCASSPGGSTDTQYFGPGTRLTVL.

The rearrangement uses TRBV29-1 and TRBJ2-7, with D possibly TRBD1 on 5 matching bases. There are 12 residues in the CDR3. V was trimmed by 3 bases and J by 2 bases, leaving 8 bases between them. Germline V gives CDR1 SQVTM, CDR2 ANQGSEA. In DNA, the CDR3 is TGCAGCGTTGACAGGGCGCCCTACGAGCAGTACTTC. Its translation: CSVDRAPYEQYF.

The chain combines TRBV10-3 with TRBJ2-1; 10 bases map to TRBD1. Germline V CDR1 and CDR2: ENHRY, SYGVKD. CDR3 length: 13 amino acids. V gave up 11 bases and J gave up 6 bases; unmatched junction bases: 7. As DNA, the CDR3 is TGTGCCCACAGACAGGGGGCGGGCAATGAGCAGTTCTTC. This translates into CAHRQGAGNEQFF.

This sequence joins TRBV19 and TRBJ1-2; D is ambiguous. The germline V gene has CDR1 LNHDA and CDR2 SQIVND (reference sequence). V gave up 4 bases and J gave up 2 bases, with 11 bases separating them. The length of the CDR3 is 14 residues. The CDR3 is CASSRGGHNYGYTF. The CDR3 coding sequence is TGTGCCAGTAGTAGGGGAGGCCACAACTATGGCTACACCTTC.

The V gene is TRBV6-5, the J gene TRBJ1-2; D ambiguous. This CDR3 comprises 14 residues. V dropped 2 bases and J dropped 4 bases, with 11 bases sitting between them. Per germline, CDR1 MNHEY and CDR2 SVGAGI. The CDR3 nucleotides are TGTGCCAGCAGTTACCCCGGGAGCAGCTATGGCTACACCTTC. Translation gives CASSYPGSSYGYTF.

The chain combines TRBV6-1 with TRBJ2-5; a weak D match, TRBD2 (5 bases). CDR1 and CDR2 (germline): MNHNS, SASEGT. Trimming took 1 base from V and 4 from J, leaving 10 bases between them. The CDR3 is made up of 14 amino acids. This chain's CDR3 is CASSEVGVLETQYF. The CDR3 DNA sequence: TGTGCCAGCAGTGAAGTCGGGGTTCTAGAGACCCAGTACTTC.

The chain joins TRBV27 to TRBJ2-2, with D possibly being TRBD1 (7 bases). The CDR3 is 16 residues long. CDR1 is MNHEY, CDR2 SMNVEV, per germline (reference sequence). Trimming shortened V by 5 bases and J by 8 bases, and 21 bases separated the two germline ends. Here the CDR3 reads CASSPRGVVRVGELFF. As DNA, the CDR3 is TGTGCCAGCAGTCCCAGGGGGGTTGTAAGGGTTGGGGAGCTGTTTTTT.

The chain employs TRBV6-1 and TRBJ1-1; 9 positions agree with TRBD1. The CDR3 extends over 13 amino acids. Germline V gives CDR1 MNHNS, CDR2 SASEGT. Trimming cost V 3 bases and J 10 bases; bases outside gene matches: 6. CDR3 amino acids: CASSESQGAVAFF. Here the CDR3 DNA reads TGTGCCAGCAGTGAGTCACAGGGGGCGGTAGCTTTCTTT.

The V gene is TRBV6-5, the J gene TRBJ2-7; 7 nucleotides match TRBD1. The CDR3 is 15 amino acids. The germline gives CDR1 MNHEY, CDR2 SVGAGI. V trimming: 2 bases; J trimming: 3 bases; junction bases outside the gene matches: 7. CDR3 bases: TGTGCCAGCAGTTACAGGAGACAGGGTGTCTACGAGCAGTACTTC. It is translated as CASSYRRQGVYEQYF.